The rows below give T cell receptor beta chains drawn from one sample of a study of shared clonotypes between healthy human individuals. TCRdb's table, derived via immunoSEQ multiplex PCR, lists solely in-frame clones and lacks some. The profile shows over a million clones, around 76% of them singletons. The sequencing input was memory CD4+ T cells sorted from blood. The receptor source for this set is a man aged 18 to 35 in good health. Both conserved end residues are part of each CDR3. A D gene is named only where the DNA matches it firmly. The size entry is marked missing in some rows and otherwise reads once, few, many or a size class.

cdr3_aa: CASSQETGVETQYF
cdr3_nt: TGCGCCAGCAGCCAAGAGACGGGGGTAGAGACCCAGTACTTC
j_call: TRBJ2-5
clone_size: -
d_call: -
v_call: TRBV4-3

cdr3_aa: CASSQGVAFF
cdr3_nt: TGTGCCAGCAGTCAGGGTGTCGCTTTCTTT
j_call: TRBJ1-1
clone_size: few
d_call: -
v_call: TRBV28

cdr3_aa: CASSPSGGPEGYTF
cdr3_nt: TGTGCCAGCTCCCCCTCGGGAGGCCCCGAGGGCTACACCTTC
j_call: TRBJ1-2
clone_size: -
d_call: -
v_call: TRBV18

cdr3_aa: CASSYSTSGGGNEQFF
cdr3_nt: TGTGCCAGCAGTTACTCGACTAGCGGGGGGGGAAATGAGCAGTTCTTC
j_call: TRBJ2-1
clone_size: once
d_call: TRBD2
v_call: TRBV6-5

cdr3_aa: CASSLSGRETQYF
cdr3_nt: TGTGCCAGCAGTTTGAGCGGGAGGGAGACCCAGTACTTC
j_call: TRBJ2-5
clone_size: -
d_call: TRBD2
v_call: TRBV27

cdr3_aa: CASSAQGGPYEQYF
cdr3_nt: TGTGCCAGCAGTGCCCAGGGGGGGCCCTACGAGCAGTACTTC
j_call: TRBJ2-7
clone_size: -
d_call: -
v_call: TRBV25-1

cdr3_aa: CASSPVAGGSYEQYF
cdr3_nt: TGTGCCAGCAGCCCAGTAGCGGGGGGCTCCTACGAGCAGTACTTC
j_call: TRBJ2-7
clone_size: -
d_call: TRBD2
v_call: TRBV7-2

cdr3_aa: CASSRQENTGELFF
cdr3_nt: TGTGCCAGCAGCCGACAGGAGAACACCGGGGAGCTGTTTTTT
j_call: TRBJ2-2
clone_size: -
d_call: -
v_call: TRBV11-1

cdr3_aa: CASSLGQIGGTYEQYF
cdr3_nt: TGCGCCAGCAGCTTGGGCCAAATAGGGGGAACCTACGAGCAGTACTTC
j_call: TRBJ2-7
clone_size: -
d_call: -
v_call: TRBV5-1

cdr3_aa: CASSKRASDYNEQFF
cdr3_nt: TGTGCCAGCAGTAAAAGGGCTAGCGACTACAATGAGCAGTTCTTC
j_call: TRBJ2-1
clone_size: -
d_call: -
v_call: TRBV2

cdr3_aa: CASSLTGKHTEAFF
cdr3_nt: TGCGCCAGCAGCTTGACAGGGAAGCACACTGAAGCTTTCTTT
j_call: TRBJ1-1
clone_size: many
d_call: -
v_call: TRBV5-1

cdr3_aa: CASSVAGMNTEAFF
cdr3_nt: TGTGCCAGCAGCGTAGCGGGTATGAACACTGAAGCTTTCTTT
j_call: TRBJ1-1
clone_size: -
d_call: -
v_call: TRBV9

cdr3_aa: CASGGRRETQYF
cdr3_nt: TGTGCCAGCGGGGGCCGCCGGGAGACCCAGTACTTC
j_call: TRBJ2-5
clone_size: once
d_call: -
v_call: TRBV28

cdr3_aa: CASSLGQGVNTGELFF
cdr3_nt: TGTGCCAGCAGCTTGGGGCAGGGGGTAAACACCGGGGAGCTGTTTTTT
j_call: TRBJ2-2
clone_size: -
d_call: TRBD1
v_call: TRBV5-4

cdr3_aa: CASSYEGTGGYTF
cdr3_nt: TGCGCCAGCAGCTACGAGGGGACGGGCGGCTACACCTTC
j_call: TRBJ1-2
clone_size: -
d_call: -
v_call: TRBV5-1

cdr3_aa: CASIESANTEAFF
cdr3_nt: TGTGCCAGCATCGAGTCAGCGAACACTGAAGCTTTCTTT
j_call: TRBJ1-1
clone_size: -
d_call: -
v_call: TRBV6-6

cdr3_aa: CASSQDRGFEQYF
cdr3_nt: TGCGCCAGCAGCCAAGATCGCGGTTTCGAGCAGTACTTC
j_call: TRBJ2-7
clone_size: few
d_call: -
v_call: TRBV4-3

cdr3_aa: CASSFTRLVGNEQFF
cdr3_nt: TGTGCCAGCAGTTTCACGAGACTAGTTGGGAATGAGCAGTTCTTC
j_call: TRBJ2-1
clone_size: -
d_call: -
v_call: TRBV27

cdr3_aa: CASSQVGNTIYF
cdr3_nt: TGTGCCAGCAGCCAAGTCGGAAACACCATATATTTT
j_call: TRBJ1-3
clone_size: -
d_call: -
v_call: TRBV14

cdr3_aa: CASSQSGTSSDTQYF
cdr3_nt: TGCGCCAGCAGCCAATCCGGGACTAGTTCAGATACGCAGTATTTT
j_call: TRBJ2-3
clone_size: -
d_call: TRBD2
v_call: TRBV4-3

cdr3_aa: CASSSRTSGRAWEQFF
cdr3_nt: TGTGCCAGCAGTTCTCGGACTAGCGGGAGGGCCTGGGAGCAGTTCTTC
j_call: TRBJ2-1
clone_size: -
d_call: TRBD2
v_call: TRBV6-5

cdr3_aa: CASSPQGLAGNTIYF
cdr3_nt: TGTGCCAGCAGCCCACAGGGTTTGGCTGGAAACACCATATATTTT
j_call: TRBJ1-3
clone_size: -
d_call: -
v_call: TRBV7-8

cdr3_aa: CASSEGPRREQFF
cdr3_nt: TGTGCCAGCAGTGAAGGGCCTCGGCGTGAGCAGTTCTTC
j_call: TRBJ2-1
clone_size: once
d_call: -
v_call: TRBV6-1

cdr3_aa: CSVRTGGLTGTEAFF
cdr3_nt: TGCAGCGTCAGGACAGGGGGCCTTACGGGCACTGAAGCTTTCTTT
j_call: TRBJ1-1
clone_size: once
d_call: TRBD1
v_call: TRBV29-1

cdr3_aa: CASSLTRDSPLHF
cdr3_nt: TGTGCCAGCAGCTTAACGAGGGATTCACCCCTCCACTTT
j_call: TRBJ1-6
clone_size: -
d_call: -
v_call: TRBV7-3

cdr3_aa: CASSPGTGGSYYEQYF
cdr3_nt: TGTGCCAGCAGCCCCGGGACAGGGGGCTCCTACTACGAGCAGTACTTC
j_call: TRBJ2-7
clone_size: few
d_call: TRBD1
v_call: TRBV28

cdr3_aa: CASSLGTGGYTEAFF
cdr3_nt: TGCGCCAGCAGCTTGGGTACAGGGGGCTACACTGAAGCTTTCTTT
j_call: TRBJ1-1
clone_size: few
d_call: TRBD1
v_call: TRBV5-1